The table lists the clone carrying this T cell receptor (beta chain) with a few counts. The antigen remains unidentified. Amplification targeted TCR beta CDR3 regions from RNA transcripts. A first-round RT-PCR of the TCR CDR3 used the HTBI primer set. TCRdb recomputed calls from the multiplex PCR reads with MiXCR, one row per CDR3 protein. The data show 370,000 or so distinct CDR3 sequences, about 14% seen once. Out of more than 8 ml of fresh peripheral blood came the PBMCs. The source of the sample is a study of T cells in Graves' hyperthyroidism and ophthalmopathy. Broader study findings: A model built on 13 V-J features separated ophthalmopathy from stable hyperthyroidism. The majority of expanded thyroid clonotypes above 0.001 also appeared in blood.

Looked up from germline, CDR1 is KGHDR and CDR2 is SFDVKD. The CDR3 contains 13 residues. Trimming left V 5 bases short and J 3 bases short, with 9 bases between. The sample comprised blood. The gene calls are TRBV24-1 and TRBJ1-2, with D possibly being TRBD1 (6 bases). The sequence derives from a man in his thirties or forties with Graves' hyperthyroidism that later progressed to Graves' ophthalmopathy. CDR3 coding DNA: TGTGCCACCAGTGCAGGGGCCGACTATGGCTACACCTTC. Translated, it gives CATSAGADYGYTF.